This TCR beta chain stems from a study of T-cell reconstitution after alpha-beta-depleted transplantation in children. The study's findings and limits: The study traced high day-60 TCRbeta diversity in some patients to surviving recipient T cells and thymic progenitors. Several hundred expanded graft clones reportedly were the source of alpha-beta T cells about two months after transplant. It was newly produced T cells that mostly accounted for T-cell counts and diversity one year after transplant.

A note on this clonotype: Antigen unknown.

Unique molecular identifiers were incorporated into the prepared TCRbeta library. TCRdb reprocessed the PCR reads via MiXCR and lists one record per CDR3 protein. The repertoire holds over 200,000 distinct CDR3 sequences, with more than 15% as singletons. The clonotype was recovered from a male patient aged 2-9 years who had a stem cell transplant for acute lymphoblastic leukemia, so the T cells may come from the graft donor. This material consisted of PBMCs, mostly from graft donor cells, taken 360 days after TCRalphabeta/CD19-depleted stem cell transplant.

The CDR3, as DNA: TGTGCCTGGGCGGCTAGCGGCTACAATGAGCAGTTCTTC. This gives the protein CAWAASGYNEQFF. The chain joins TRBV30 to TRBJ2-1; 7 nucleotides match TRBD2. J gave up 3 bases and V 5 bases, and 4 bases lay outside the gene matches. Germline lookup yields CDR1 GTSNPN and CDR2 SVGIG (reference sequence). The CDR3 covers 13 residues.